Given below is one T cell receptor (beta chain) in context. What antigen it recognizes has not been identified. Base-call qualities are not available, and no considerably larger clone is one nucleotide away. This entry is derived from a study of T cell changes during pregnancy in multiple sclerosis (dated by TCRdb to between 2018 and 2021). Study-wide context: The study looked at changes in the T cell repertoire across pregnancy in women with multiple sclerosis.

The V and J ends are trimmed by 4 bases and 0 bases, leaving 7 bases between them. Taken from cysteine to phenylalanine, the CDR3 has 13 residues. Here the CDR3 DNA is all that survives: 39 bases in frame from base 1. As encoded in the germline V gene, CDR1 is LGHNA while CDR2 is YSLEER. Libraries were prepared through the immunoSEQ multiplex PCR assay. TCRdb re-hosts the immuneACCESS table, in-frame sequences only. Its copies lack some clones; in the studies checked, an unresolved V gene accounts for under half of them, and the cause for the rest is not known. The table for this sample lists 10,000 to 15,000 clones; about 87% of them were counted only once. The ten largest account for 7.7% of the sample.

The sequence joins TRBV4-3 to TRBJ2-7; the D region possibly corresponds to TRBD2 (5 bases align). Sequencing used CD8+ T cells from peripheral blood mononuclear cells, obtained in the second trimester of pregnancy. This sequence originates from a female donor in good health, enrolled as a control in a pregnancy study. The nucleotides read TGCGCCAGCAGCCGGGAGAGCTCCTACGAGCAGTACTTC. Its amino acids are CASSRESSYEQYF.